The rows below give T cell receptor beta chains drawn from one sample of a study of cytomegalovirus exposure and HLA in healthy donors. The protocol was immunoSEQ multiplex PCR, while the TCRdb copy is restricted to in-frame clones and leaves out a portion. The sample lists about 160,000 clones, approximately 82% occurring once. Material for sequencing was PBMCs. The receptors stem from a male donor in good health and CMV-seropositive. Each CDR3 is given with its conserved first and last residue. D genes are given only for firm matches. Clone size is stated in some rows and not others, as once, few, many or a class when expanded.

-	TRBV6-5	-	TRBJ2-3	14	TGTGCCAGCAGCCTAACCCATACCACAGATACGCAGTATTTT	CASSLTHTTDTQYF
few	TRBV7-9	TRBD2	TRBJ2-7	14	TGTGCCAGCAGCTTGGCGGGAGGGTCCTACGAGCAGTACTTC	CASSLAGGSYEQYF
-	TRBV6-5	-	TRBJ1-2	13	TGTGCCAGCAGTTACTCCATTGTCTATGGCTACACCTTC	CASSYSIVYGYTF
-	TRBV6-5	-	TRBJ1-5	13	TGTGCCACCCGGCCGGAGCTGGATCAGCCCCAGCATTTT	CATRPELDQPQHF
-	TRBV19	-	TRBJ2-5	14	TGTGCCAGTAGTATGAGGCAGTTAGAGGAGACCCAGTACTTC	CASSMRQLEETQYF
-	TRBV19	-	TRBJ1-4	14	TGTGCCAGTAGTATCCAGGCGAGCGGTGAAAAACTGTTTTTT	CASSIQASGEKLFF
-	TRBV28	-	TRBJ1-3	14	TGTGCCAGCAGTCCCCCACGGGCTGGAAACACCATATATTTT	CASSPPRAGNTIYF
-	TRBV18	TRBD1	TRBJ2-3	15	TGTGCCAGCTCCCCTGGACAGGGGAGGTCAGATACGCAGTATTTT	CASSPGQGRSDTQYF
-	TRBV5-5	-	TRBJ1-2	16	TGTGCCAGCAGCGTATTACTCTTAGAGGTTGACTATGGCTACACCTTC	CASSVLLLEVDYGYTF
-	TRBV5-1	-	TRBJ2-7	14	TGCGCCAGCAGCTGGACAAGGGTTGGGGACGAGCAGTACTTC	CASSWTRVGDEQYF
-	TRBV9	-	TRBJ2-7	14	TGTGCCAGCAGCGAAGAGGGGCAGGGGCACGAGCAGTACTTC	CASSEEGQGHEQYF
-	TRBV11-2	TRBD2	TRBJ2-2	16	TGTGCCAGCAGCTCCTGGACTAGCGGGAACACCGGGGAGCTGTTTTTT	CASSSWTSGNTGELFF
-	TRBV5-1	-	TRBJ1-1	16	TGCGCCAGCAGCTTGGCCAAGCTAGGGGGGGGGACTGAAGCTTTCTTT	CASSLAKLGGGTEAFF
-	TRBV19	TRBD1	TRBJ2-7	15	TGTGCCAGTAGTATAGGAGGGACAGACTTTTACGAGCAGTACTTC	CASSIGGTDFYEQYF
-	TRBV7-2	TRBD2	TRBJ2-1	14	TGTGCCAGCAGGCGGACTAGCGGGAGGAGGGAGCAGTTCTTC	CASRRTSGRREQFF
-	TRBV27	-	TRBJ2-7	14	TGTGCCAGCAGTTTAAAGGCTGACATCTACGAGCAGTACTTC	CASSLKADIYEQYF